Sequencing of this TCR beta chain was carried out in a study of blood T cell repertoires in COVID-19 (dated by TCRdb to 2018 to 2021). Background for the entire study: Collaborator samples came from the United States, Italy and Spain and covered acute and convalescent phases of COVID-19. The prospective study material was composed of cDNA or gDNA derived from T cells, B-cell-depleted T cells, or PBMCs. Deeply sampled blood TCRbeta repertoires from subjects exposed to, actively infected with, or recovered from COVID-19 were included in the dataset. The repertoires were released in a freely available public database intended as a resource for research on the immune response to SARS-CoV-2. The samples were drawn from two sources: the first 160 participants of the ongoing ImmuneRACE study, and 1,254 subjects contributed by 6 global collaborators. Nearly every sample came with metadata listing a de-identified subject ID, COVID-19 status, age in years and sex. Where HLA class I and class II types were available, the types were taken from metadata supplied by the sample provider, not from assay-based typing. Study-wide findings and limitations: The quantity of clinical and demographic metadata differed by source and by participant and was supplied without curation.

The germline V and J ends show losses of 2 bases and 3 bases respectively, and no gene match explains 4 bases of the junction. The CDR3 has 14 amino acids, counting the end cysteine and phenylalanine. Here the CDR3 DNA is all that survives: 42 bases in frame from base 1. Per the germline V gene, SGHRS is the CDR1 and YFSETQ is the CDR2. As regards this clone: Its recognized antigen is unknown. Qualities for individual bases were not recorded, and no much larger clone is one base off. Other nucleotide sequences from this sample produce the same CDR3.

The immunoSEQ Assay, a bias-controlled multiplex PCR, was used to amplify TCRbeta CDR3 regions from genomic DNA. Per the source publication's procedure: Nucleated cell counts per sample were estimated from amplification of reference gene primers within the assay. To quantify the absolute abundance of each unique TCRbeta CDR3 rearrangement, sequence reads were collapsed and filtered. For each sample, productive Simpson clonality was calculated by taking the square root of Simpson's diversity index across productive rearrangements. This immuneACCESS table, as held by TCRdb, lists in-frame sequences with V and J called but not all clones. Of the missing ones, under half trace to an unresolved V gene in checked studies; the others have no known cause. V and J calls and clone size come straight from that table; D and trimming were deduced from the DNA. This sample has 390,000 or so clones in its table, and almost 90% of those were observed once. 6% to 7.5% of the sample lies in the top ten.

Each collaborating institution followed its own protocols to collect whole blood in K2EDTA tubes. For TCRbeta analysis, collaborators shipped samples in one of three forms: frozen whole blood, isolated PBMCs, or DNA extracted from either of those sample types. Source material: peripheral blood. The sequence was obtained from a man aged 18 to 29 with active or convalescent COVID-19. Recombination connected TRBV5-1 to TRBJ2-7; TRBD1 fits 8 bases in the junction. The nucleotide sequence reads TGCGCCAGCAGCTTTGGACAGGGTGGCTACGAGCAGTACTTC. Its coded protein is CASSFGQGGYEQYF.